This TCR beta chain is from a study of early T cells in non-severe SARS-CoV-2 infection. At the level of the study: It was bulk RNA from unsorted whole blood that was sequenced, and the chains were unpaired.

Study observations and caveats: Missing private and CD4 specificities, VDJdb matching favored anti-spike CD8 responses.

Researchers tagged individual cDNA molecules with unique molecular identifiers. TCRdb used MiXCR to reprocess the 5' RACE reads, holding one entry per CDR3 protein. Of about 44,000 distinct CDR3 sequences in the sample, less than 30% were seen once. With regard to this clonotype: Its matching antigen is unknown.

The V end was cut by 4 bases, the J end by 0 bases, with 7 bases between. There are 14 residues in the CDR3. The source material was whole blood, sampled at baseline. This clonotype originated in an adult who was a healthcare worker with PCR-confirmed SARS-CoV-2 infection or an uninfected control (not recorded which). This chain links TRBV12-3 or TRBV12-4 with TRBJ1-3; the D is unclear. Here the CDR3 reads CASSSTPSGNTIYF. The DNA for the CDR3 is TGTGCCAGCAGTTCCACCCCCTCTGGAAACACCATATATTTT.